These T cell receptor beta chains were read from a single sample in a study of tumor-infiltrating lymphocytes in localized non-small cell lung cancer. Produced via immunoSEQ multiplex PCR; TCRdb's table is partial and in-frame only. The repertoire holds about 9,600 clones, with around four fifths as singletons. Material: uninvolved lung tissue not adjacent to the tumor. All receptors come from a human donor with non-small cell lung cancer. Each CDR3 is given without its conserved first and last residue. The order of the fields is J gene, V gene, CDR3 protein.

j_gene: TRBJ2-7
v_gene: TRBV2
CDR3aa: ASSERTVGYEQY

j_gene: TRBJ1-4
v_gene: TRBV14
CDR3aa: ASSPNAGVGEKLF

j_gene: TRBJ1-3
v_gene: TRBV9
CDR3aa: ASSSGLSGNTIY

j_gene: TRBJ2-1
v_gene: TRBV11-2
CDR3aa: ASSLISSYNEQF

j_gene: TRBJ2-2
v_gene: TRBV19
CDR3aa: ASTTRENGELF

j_gene: TRBJ1-1
v_gene: TRBV28
CDR3aa: ASNPQLNTEAF

j_gene: TRBJ2-7
v_gene: TRBV19
CDR3aa: ASSISSGTGGNEQY

j_gene: TRBJ2-5
v_gene: TRBV27
CDR3aa: ATNRAGSGETQY

j_gene: TRBJ2-1
v_gene: TRBV28
CDR3aa: ASSLVQGGYNEQF

j_gene: TRBJ2-4
v_gene: TRBV9
CDR3aa: ASSVGSGQGASRINIQY

j_gene: TRBJ2-7
v_gene: TRBV27
CDR3aa: ASSPWRGAYEQY

j_gene: TRBJ1-5
v_gene: TRBV4-3
CDR3aa: ASSQGRTGGNQPQH

j_gene: TRBJ2-2
v_gene: TRBV5-4
CDR3aa: ASSSIPRTGLAGELF

j_gene: TRBJ1-2
v_gene: TRBV28
CDR3aa: ASSLSVRVINYGYT

j_gene: TRBJ1-1
v_gene: TRBV30
CDR3aa: AWSEDSHTEAF

j_gene: TRBJ2-2
v_gene: TRBV2
CDR3aa: ASTSRDTGELF

j_gene: TRBJ2-2
v_gene: TRBV5-4
CDR3aa: ASSTQGGKAGELF

j_gene: TRBJ2-7
v_gene: TRBV7-2
CDR3aa: ASSMTGDEQY

j_gene: TRBJ2-7
v_gene: TRBV5-6
CDR3aa: ASSFEVSTYEQY

j_gene: TRBJ2-2
v_gene: TRBV28
CDR3aa: ASSLGQGLTGELF

j_gene: TRBJ1-1
v_gene: TRBV2
CDR3aa: ASSSQVGGEAF

j_gene: TRBJ2-5
v_gene: TRBV28
CDR3aa: ASSSPVGGQETQY

j_gene: TRBJ1-1
v_gene: TRBV19
CDR3aa: ASNNRVLDTEAF

j_gene: TRBJ1-2
v_gene: TRBV5-6
CDR3aa: ASSPRMGPNYGYT

j_gene: TRBJ2-7
v_gene: TRBV5-1
CDR3aa: ASSLEAGGSSYEQY

j_gene: TRBJ1-5
v_gene: TRBV27
CDR3aa: ASSLTGQYSNQPQH

j_gene: TRBJ2-5
v_gene: TRBV27
CDR3aa: ASSLSSQETQY

j_gene: TRBJ2-7
v_gene: TRBV6-1
CDR3aa: ASSQELNYGQY

j_gene: TRBJ1-4
v_gene: TRBV5-4
CDR3aa: ASSQDPLNTNEKLF

j_gene: TRBJ1-3
v_gene: TRBV4-2
CDR3aa: ASSQDLGQGSGNTIY

j_gene: TRBJ2-5
v_gene: TRBV7-9
CDR3aa: ASRDGGMQETQY